This T cell receptor (beta chain) is drawn from a study of OX40 agonist ivuxolimab in advanced cancers. Study summary: Clinicians treated patients with ivuxolimab, an agonistic anti-OX40 (CD134) antibody. Ivuxolimab, which patients received intravenously every 2 weeks, was dosed at 0.01 to 10 mg/kg.

Trimming shortened V by 3 bases and J by 0 bases, and 9 bases separated the two germline ends. The CDR3 totals 14 residues. The V gene's germline CDR1 is SNHLY and CDR2 FYNNEI. This table comes from immunoSEQ multiplex PCR, and its TCRdb copy is limited to in-frame clones, with some not included. This sample yields some 100,000 clones, of which roughly four fifths are seen a single time; less than 6% belongs to the top ten. Study conclusions and caveats: The CD4+ and CD8+ T cells in the blood had expanded clonally by week 6 at 0.1 to 3.0 mg/kg.

On this clone: The antigen remains undetermined.

The rearrangement links TRBV2 to TRBJ2-7; perhaps D is TRBD1 or TRBD2 (5 bases each). The TCR was taken from an adult with an advanced solid tumor such as melanoma, head and neck, liver or kidney cancer. Source: CD4+ or CD8+ T cells sorted from blood, taken in a trial of the OX40 agonist ivuxolimab. This CDR3 reads CASSEGPFSYEQYF. For the CDR3, the DNA is TGTGCCAGCAGTGAGGGACCGTTCTCCTACGAGCAGTACTTC. Together with reference TRBV2 and TRBJ2-7, the CDR3 gives the full variable domain: EPEVTQTPSHQVTQMGQEVILRCVPISNHLYFYWYRQILGQKVEFLVSFYNNEISEKSEIFDDQFSVERPDGSNFTLKIRSTKLEDSAMYFCASSEGPFSYEQYFGPGTRLTVT.